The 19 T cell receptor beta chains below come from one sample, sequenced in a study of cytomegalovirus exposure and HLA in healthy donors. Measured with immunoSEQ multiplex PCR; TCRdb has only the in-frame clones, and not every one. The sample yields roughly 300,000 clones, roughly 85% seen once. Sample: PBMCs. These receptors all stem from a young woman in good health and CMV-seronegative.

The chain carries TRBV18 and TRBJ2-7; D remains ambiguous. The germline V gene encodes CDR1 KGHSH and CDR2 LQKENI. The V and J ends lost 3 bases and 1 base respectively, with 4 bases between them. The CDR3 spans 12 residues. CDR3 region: CASSPESYEQYF. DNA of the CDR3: TGTGCCAGCTCACCCGAGTCCTACGAGCAGTACTTC. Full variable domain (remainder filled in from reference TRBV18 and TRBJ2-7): NAGVMQNPRHLVRRRGQEARLRCSPMKGHSHVYWYRQLPEEGLKFMVYLQKENIIDESGMPKERFSAEFPKEGPSILRIQQVVRGDSAAYFCASSPESYEQYFGPGTRLTVT.

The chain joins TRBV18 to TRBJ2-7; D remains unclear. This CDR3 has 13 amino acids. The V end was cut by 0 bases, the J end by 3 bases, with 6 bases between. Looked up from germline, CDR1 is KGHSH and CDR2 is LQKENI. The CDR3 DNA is TGTGCCAGCTCACCACCGGCAGACTACGAGCAGTACTTC. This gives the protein CASSPPADYEQYF.

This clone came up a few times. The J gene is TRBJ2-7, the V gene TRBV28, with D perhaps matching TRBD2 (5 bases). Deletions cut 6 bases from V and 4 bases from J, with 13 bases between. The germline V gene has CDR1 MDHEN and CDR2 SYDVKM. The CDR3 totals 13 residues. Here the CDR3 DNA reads TGTGCCAGCAGCCCTCATGAGCGGTACGAGCAGTACTTC. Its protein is CASSPHERYEQYF. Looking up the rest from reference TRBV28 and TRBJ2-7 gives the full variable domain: DVKVTQSSRYLVKRTGEKVFLECVQDMDHENMFWYRQDPGLGLRLIYFSYDVKMKEKGDIPEGYSVSREKKERFSLILESASTNQTSMYLCASSPHERYEQYFGPGTRLTVT.

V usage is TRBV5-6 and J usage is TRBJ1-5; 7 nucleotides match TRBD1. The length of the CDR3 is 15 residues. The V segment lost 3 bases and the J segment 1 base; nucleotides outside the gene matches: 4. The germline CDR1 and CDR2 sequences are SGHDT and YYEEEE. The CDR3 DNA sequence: TGTGCCAGCAGCTCTGGGGGACAGAGCAATCAGCCCCAGCATTTT. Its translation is CASSSGGQSNQPQHF.

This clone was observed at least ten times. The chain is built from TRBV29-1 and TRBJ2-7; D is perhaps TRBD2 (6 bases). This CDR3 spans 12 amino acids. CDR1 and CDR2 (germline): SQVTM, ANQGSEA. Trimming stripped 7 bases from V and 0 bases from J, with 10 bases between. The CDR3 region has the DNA TGCAGCGCCGAGGGAGGCTCCTACGAGCAGTACTTC. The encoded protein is CSAEGGSYEQYF.

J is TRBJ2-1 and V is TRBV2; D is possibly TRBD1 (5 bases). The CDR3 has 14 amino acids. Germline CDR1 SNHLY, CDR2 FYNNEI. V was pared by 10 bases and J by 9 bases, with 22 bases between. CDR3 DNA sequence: TGTGCCACCTCCTGGACATTCCTTAAGGGTGAGCAGTTCTTC. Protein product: CATSWTFLKGEQFF. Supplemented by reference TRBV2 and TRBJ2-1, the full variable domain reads EPEVTQTPSHQVTQMGQEVILRCVPISNHLYFYWYRQILGQKVEFLVSFYNNEISEKSEIFDDQFSVERPDGSNFTLKIRSTKLEDSAMYFCATSWTFLKGEQFFGPGTRLTVL.

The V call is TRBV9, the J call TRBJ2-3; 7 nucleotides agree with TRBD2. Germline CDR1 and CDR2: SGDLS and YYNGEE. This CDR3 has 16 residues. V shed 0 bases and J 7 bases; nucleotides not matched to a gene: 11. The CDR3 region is CASSVVGSGAEYTQYF. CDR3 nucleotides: TGTGCCAGCAGCGTAGTCGGAAGCGGGGCTGAATATACGCAGTATTTT. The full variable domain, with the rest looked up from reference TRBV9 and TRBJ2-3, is DSGVTQTPKHLITATGQRVTLRCSPRSGDLSVYWYQQSLDQGLQFLIQYYNGEERAKGNILERFSAQQFPDLHSELNLSSLELGDSALYFCASSVVGSGAEYTQYFGPGTRLTVL.

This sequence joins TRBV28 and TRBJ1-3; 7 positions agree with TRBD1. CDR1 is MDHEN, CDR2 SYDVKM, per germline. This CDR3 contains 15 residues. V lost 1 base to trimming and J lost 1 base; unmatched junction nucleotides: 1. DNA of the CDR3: TGTGCCAGCAGTTTATACAGGGGTTCTGGAAACACCATATATTTT. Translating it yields CASSLYRGSGNTIYF.

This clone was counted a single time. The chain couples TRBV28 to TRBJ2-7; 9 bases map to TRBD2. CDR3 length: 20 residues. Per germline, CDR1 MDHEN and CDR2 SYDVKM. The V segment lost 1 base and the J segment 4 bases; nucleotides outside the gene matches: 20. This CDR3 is CASSLSFGREGLNGAYEQYF. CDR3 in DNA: TGTGCCAGCAGTTTATCCTTTGGGCGGGAGGGCCTAAATGGAGCGTACGAGCAGTACTTC.

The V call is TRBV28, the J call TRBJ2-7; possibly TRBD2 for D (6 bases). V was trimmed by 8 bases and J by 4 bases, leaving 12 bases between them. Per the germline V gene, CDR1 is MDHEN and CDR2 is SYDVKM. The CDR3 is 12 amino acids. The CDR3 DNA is TGTGCCAGCCAGCGGAGGGTATACGAGCAGTACTTC. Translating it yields CASQRRVYEQYF. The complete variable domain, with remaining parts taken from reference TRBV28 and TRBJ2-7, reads DVKVTQSSRYLVKRTGEKVFLECVQDMDHENMFWYRQDPGLGLRLIYFSYDVKMKEKGDIPEGYSVSREKKERFSLILESASTNQTSMYLCASQRRVYEQYFGPGTRLTVT.

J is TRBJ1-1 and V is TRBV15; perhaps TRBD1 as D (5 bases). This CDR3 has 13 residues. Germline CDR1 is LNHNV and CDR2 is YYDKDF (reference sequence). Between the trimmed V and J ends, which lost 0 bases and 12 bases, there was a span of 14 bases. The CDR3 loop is CATSRDLAGITFF. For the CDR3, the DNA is TGTGCCACCAGCAGAGATTTAGCAGGGATTACTTTCTTT.

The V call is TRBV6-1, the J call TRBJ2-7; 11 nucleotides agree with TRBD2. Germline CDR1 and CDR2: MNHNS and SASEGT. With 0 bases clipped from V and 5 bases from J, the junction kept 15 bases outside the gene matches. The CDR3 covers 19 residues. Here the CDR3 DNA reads TGTGCCAGCAGTGAAGCGTACGTATTCCTAGCGGGAGGTCCCGACGAGCAGTACTTC. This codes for CASSEAYVFLAGGPDEQYF.

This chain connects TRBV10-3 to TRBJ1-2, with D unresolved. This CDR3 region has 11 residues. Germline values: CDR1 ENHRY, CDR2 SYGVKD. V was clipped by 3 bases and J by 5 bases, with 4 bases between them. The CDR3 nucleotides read TGTGCCATCAGTGACCCGTATGGCTACACCTTC. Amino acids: CAISDPYGYTF.

Here the CDR3 reads CASSYIAGLAKNIQYF. CDR3 in DNA: TGTGCCAGCAGTTACATAGCGGGATTAGCCAAAAACATTCAGTACTTC. The gene calls are TRBV6-5 and TRBJ2-4, with TRBD2 identical over 8 bases. V trimming: 2 bases; J trimming: 0 bases; junction bases outside the gene matches: 3. Germline V gives CDR1 MNHEY, CDR2 SVGAGI. The CDR3 spans 16 residues.

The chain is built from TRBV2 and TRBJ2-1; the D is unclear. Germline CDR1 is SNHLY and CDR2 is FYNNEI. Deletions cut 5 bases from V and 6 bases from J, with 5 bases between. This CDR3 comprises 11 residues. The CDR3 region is CASSPFNEQFF. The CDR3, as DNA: TGTGCCAGCAGTCCGTTCAATGAGCAGTTCTTC.

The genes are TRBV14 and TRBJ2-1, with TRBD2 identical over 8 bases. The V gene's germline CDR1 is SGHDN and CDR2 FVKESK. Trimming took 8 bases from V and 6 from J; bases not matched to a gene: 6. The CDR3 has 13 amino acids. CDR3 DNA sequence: TGTGCCAGCGGAGCGGGAGCTTCCAATGAGCAGTTCTTC. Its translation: CASGAGASNEQFF.

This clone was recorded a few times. The CDR3 loop reads CASSTDGAPYEQYF. In nucleotides, the CDR3 is TGTGCCAGCAGCACTGACGGAGCCCCCTACGAGCAGTACTTC. The chain recombines TRBV21-1 with TRBJ2-7; the table's TRBD2 call for D was not verified on the DNA. TRBV21-1 is reported as a pseudogene. The CDR3 consists of 14 residues.

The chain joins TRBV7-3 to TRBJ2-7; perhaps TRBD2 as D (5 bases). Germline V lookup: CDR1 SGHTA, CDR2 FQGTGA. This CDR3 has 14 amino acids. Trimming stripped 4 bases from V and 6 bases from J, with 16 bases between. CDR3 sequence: CASSSSPGLGEQYF. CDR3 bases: TGTGCCAGCAGCTCATCCCCCGGACTTGGCGAGCAGTACTTC.

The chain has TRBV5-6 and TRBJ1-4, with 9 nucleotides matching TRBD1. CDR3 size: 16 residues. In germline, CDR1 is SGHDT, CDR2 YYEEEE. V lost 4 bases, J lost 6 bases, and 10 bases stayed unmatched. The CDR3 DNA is TGTGCCAGCAGCACCCGGAGACAGGGGGGTGATGAAAAACTGTTTTTT. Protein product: CASSTRRQGGDEKLFF.